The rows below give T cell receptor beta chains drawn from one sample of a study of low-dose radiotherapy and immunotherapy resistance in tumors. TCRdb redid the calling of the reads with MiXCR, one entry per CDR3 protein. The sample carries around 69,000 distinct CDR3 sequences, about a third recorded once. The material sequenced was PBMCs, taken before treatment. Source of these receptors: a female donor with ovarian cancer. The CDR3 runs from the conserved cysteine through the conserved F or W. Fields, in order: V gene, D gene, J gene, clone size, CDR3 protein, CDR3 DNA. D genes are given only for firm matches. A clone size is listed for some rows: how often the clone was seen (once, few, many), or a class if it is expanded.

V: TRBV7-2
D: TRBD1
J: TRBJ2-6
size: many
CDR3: CASSSRGRGANVLTF
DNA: TGTGCCAGCAGCTCCAGGGGGCGTGGGGCCAACGTCCTGACTTTC

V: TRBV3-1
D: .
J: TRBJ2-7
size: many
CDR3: CASSRSSASYEQYF
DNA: TGTGCCAGCAGCCGGAGCAGTGCCTCCTACGAGCAGTACTTC

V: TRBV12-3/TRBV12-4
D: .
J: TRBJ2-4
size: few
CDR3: CASSSTKNIQYF
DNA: TGTGCCAGCAGTTCGACCAAAAACATTCAGTACTTC

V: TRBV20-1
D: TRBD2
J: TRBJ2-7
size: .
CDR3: CSAAMAGDLRGQYF
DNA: TGCAGTGCAGCAATGGCGGGAGACCTACGAGGGCAGTACTTC

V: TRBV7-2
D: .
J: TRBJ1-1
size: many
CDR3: CASSLTYATEAFF
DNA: TGTGCCAGCAGCTTGACCTACGCCACTGAAGCTTTCTTT

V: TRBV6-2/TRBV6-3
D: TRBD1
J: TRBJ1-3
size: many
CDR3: CASSNTGTGGNTIYF
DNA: TGTGCCAGCAGCAATACCGGGACAGGGGGAAACACCATATATTTT

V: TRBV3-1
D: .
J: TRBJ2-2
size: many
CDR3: CASSQGSGTGELFF
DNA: TGTGCCAGCAGCCAAGGTAGCGGCACCGGGGAGCTGTTTTTT

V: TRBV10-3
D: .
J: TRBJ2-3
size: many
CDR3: CAISEGQVRADTQYF
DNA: TGTGCCATCAGTGAAGGGCAGGTGAGGGCAGATACGCAGTATTTT

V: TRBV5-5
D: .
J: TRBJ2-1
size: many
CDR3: CASSLGQGRYNEQFF
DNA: TGTGCCAGCAGCTTGGGGCAGGGGCGTTACAATGAGCAGTTCTTC

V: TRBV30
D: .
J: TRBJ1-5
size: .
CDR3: CAWSSGGTQPQHF
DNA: TGTGCCTGGAGTAGCGGGGGCACTCAGCCCCAGCATTTT

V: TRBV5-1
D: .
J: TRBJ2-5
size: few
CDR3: CASSLSTETQYF
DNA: TGCGCCAGCAGCTTGAGTACTGAGACCCAGTACTTC

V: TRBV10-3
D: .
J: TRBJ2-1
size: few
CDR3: CAISGAREILEQFF
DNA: TGTGCCATCAGTGGGGCGAGGGAAATCCTGGAGCAGTTCTTC

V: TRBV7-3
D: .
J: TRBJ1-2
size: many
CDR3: CASSRDPYGGYGYTF
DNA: TGTGCCAGCAGCCGGGACCCTTACGGGGGCTATGGCTACACCTTC

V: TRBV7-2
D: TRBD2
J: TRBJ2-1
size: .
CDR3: CASSNAGTTSYNEQFF
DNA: TGTGCCAGCAGCAACGCCGGGACTACCTCCTACAATGAGCAGTTCTTC

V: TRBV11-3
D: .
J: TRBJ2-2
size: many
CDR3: CASSLGAGELFF
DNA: TGTGCCAGCAGCTTGGGGGCCGGGGAGCTGTTTTTT

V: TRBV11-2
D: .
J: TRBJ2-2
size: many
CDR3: CASSFLFPTGGKTGELFF
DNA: TGTGCCAGCAGCTTTCTGTTCCCGACAGGCGGGAAAACCGGGGAGCTGTTTTTT

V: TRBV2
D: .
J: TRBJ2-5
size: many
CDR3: CASSEMKVSQYF
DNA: TGTGCCAGCAGCGAGATGAAGGTGTCCCAGTACTTC

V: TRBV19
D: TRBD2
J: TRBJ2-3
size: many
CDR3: CASSPRLAGGLLPSGTDTQYF
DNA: TGTGCCAGTAGTCCCCGACTAGCGGGGGGTCTTCTCCCATCTGGCACAGATACGCAGTATTTT

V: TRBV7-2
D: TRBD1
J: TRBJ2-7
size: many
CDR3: CASSPTGNALYEQYF
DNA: TGTGCCAGCAGCCCGACAGGGAATGCCCTCTACGAGCAGTACTTC

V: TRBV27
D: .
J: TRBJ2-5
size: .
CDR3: CASSLTPSRTQYF
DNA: TGTGCCAGCAGTTTGACGCCTAGTCGAACCCAGTACTTC

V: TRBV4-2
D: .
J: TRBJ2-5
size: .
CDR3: CASSQEGTGNQETQYF
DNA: TGTGCCAGCAGCCAAGAAGGCACAGGCAACCAAGAGACCCAGTACTTC

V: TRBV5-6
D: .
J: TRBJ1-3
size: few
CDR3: CASSSVGTIWETSGNTIYF
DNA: TGTGCCAGCAGCTCGGTGGGCACAATTTGGGAGACCTCTGGAAACACCATATATTTT

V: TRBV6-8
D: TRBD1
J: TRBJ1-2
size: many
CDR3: CASSSTAQSGTGGIIDYGYTF
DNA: TGTGCCAGCAGTTCTACGGCCCAATCCGGGACAGGGGGCATCATCGACTATGGCTACACCTTC

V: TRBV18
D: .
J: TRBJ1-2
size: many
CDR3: CASSPSDGVGYTF
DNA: TGTGCCAGCTCACCATCAGACGGGGTTGGCTACACCTTC

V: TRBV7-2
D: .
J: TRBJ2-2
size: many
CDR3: CASSLVPAWNTGELFF
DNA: TGTGCCAGCAGCTTAGTTCCAGCTTGGAACACCGGGGAGCTGTTTTTT

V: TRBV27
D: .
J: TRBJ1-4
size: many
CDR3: CASSRGFNEKLFF
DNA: TGTGCCAGCAGTAGGGGGTTTAATGAAAAACTGTTTTTT

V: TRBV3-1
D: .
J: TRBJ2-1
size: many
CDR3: CASSQRQGGYYNEQFF
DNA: TGTGCCAGCAGCCAACGGCAGGGGGGGTACTACAATGAGCAGTTCTTC

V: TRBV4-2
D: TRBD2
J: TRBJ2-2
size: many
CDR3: CASCRLAGGRPGELFF
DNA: TGTGCCAGCTGCCGCTTAGCGGGGGGGCGCCCGGGGGAGCTGTTTTTT

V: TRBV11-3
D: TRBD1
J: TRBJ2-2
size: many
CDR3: CASSPSGQGATGELFF
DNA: TGTGCCAGCAGCCCCTCCGGACAGGGGGCGACCGGGGAGCTGTTTTTT

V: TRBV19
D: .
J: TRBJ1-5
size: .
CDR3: CASSRYSTPAYSNQPQHF
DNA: TGTGCCAGTAGCCGTTATTCGACACCCGCCTATAGCAATCAGCCCCAGCATTTT

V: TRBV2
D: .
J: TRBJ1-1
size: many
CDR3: CASSDPALAFF
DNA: TGTGCCAGCAGTGATCCCGCGTTAGCTTTCTTT

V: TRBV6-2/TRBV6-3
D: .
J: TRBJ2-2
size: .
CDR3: CASIRGTGELFF
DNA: TGTGCCAGCATTAGGGGAACCGGGGAGCTGTTTTTT

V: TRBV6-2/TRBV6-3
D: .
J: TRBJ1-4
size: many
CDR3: CASRQGFEKLFF
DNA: TGTGCCAGCAGACAGGGTTTTGAAAAACTGTTTTTT

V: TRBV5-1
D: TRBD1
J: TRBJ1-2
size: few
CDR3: CASSSGGTGLDYGYTF
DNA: TGCGCCAGCAGCTCCGGGGGGACAGGACTGGACTATGGCTACACCTTC

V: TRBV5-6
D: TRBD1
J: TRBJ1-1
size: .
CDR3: CASSFNTGGGWSEAFF
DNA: TGTGCCAGCAGCTTTAATACAGGGGGCGGTTGGTCTGAAGCTTTCTTT

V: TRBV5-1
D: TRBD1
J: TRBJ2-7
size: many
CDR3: CASSGGQGRYEQYF
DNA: TGCGCCAGCAGCGGAGGACAGGGGCGGTACGAGCAGTACTTC